This T cell receptor (beta chain) was sequenced in a study of cytomegalovirus exposure and HLA in healthy donors. PCR primers comprised 60 Vbeta and 13 Jbeta primers. The repertoire was sequenced with immunoSEQ multiplex PCR; TCRdb's copy has only in-frame clones and lacks some. Of around 190,000 clones listed, roughly 77% are singletons. The CDR3 runs 15 residues. The V gene lost 5 bases and the J gene lost 6 bases, with 19 bases spanning the gap. CDR1 is MDHEN, CDR2 SYDVKM, per germline. As regards this clone: Its target is not known.

Points from the study as a whole: It is likely that the observed cluster of highly shared sequence variants was a sequencing artifact. In the analysis, some V segments, TRBV6-2 and TRBV6-3 included, were excluded as indistinguishable. Another analysis was done later, and it associated around 16,000 TCR beta sequences with HLA alleles at 0.05 false discovery rate.

The rearrangement links TRBV28 to TRBJ1-2; D is perhaps TRBD1 (6 bases). This receptor was identified in a woman in her 50s in good health and CMV-seronegative. Input material: PBMCs. CDR3 sequence reads: CASSVDYREVHGYTF. In DNA form, the CDR3 reads TGTGCCAGCAGTGTAGACTACAGGGAAGTGCATGGCTACACCTTC.